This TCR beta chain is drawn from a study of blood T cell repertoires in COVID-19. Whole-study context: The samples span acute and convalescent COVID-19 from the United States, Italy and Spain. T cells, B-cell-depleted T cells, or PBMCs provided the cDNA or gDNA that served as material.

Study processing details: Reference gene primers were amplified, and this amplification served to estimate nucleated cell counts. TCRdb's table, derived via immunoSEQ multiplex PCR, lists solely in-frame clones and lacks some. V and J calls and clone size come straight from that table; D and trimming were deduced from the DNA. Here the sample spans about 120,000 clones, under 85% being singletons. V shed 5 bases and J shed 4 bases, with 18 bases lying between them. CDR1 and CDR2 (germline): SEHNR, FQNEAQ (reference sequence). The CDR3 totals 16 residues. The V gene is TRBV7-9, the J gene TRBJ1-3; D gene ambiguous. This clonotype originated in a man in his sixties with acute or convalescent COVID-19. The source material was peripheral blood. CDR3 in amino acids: CASSPLGARGGNTIYF. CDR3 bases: TGTGCCAGCAGCCCCCTGGGAGCGCGCGGGGGAAACACCATATATTTT.